Shown below are 22 T cell receptor beta chains from a single sample sequenced in a study of pediatric ulcerative colitis. This table comes from immunoSEQ multiplex PCR, and its TCRdb copy is limited to in-frame clones, with some not included. The table lists roughly 25,000 clones, 55% to 75% of them singletons. The rectum was sampled with one to two pinch biopsies at colonoscopy. The specimen was gut tissue. The receptors were gathered from a boy younger than 18 with severe ulcerative colitis.

This clone was counted only a few times. The chain couples TRBV29-1 to TRBJ2-1; perhaps TRBD2 as D (5 bases). This CDR3 has 10 amino acids. Germline CDR1 reads SQVTM; CDR2 reads ANQGSEA. V was pared by 3 bases and J by 9 bases, with 6 bases between. For the CDR3, the DNA is TGCAGCGTTGAGGCGGGTGAGCAGTTCTTC. Translated, it gives CSVEAGEQFF.

The chain carries TRBV7-2 and TRBJ2-1; TRBD2 matches 8 bases. Per germline, CDR1 SGHTA and CDR2 FQGNSA. The V segment lost 5 bases and the J segment 8 bases; nucleotides outside the gene matches: 11. The CDR3 runs 15 residues. CDR3 DNA: TGTGCCAGCAGCCCCACCGGGACTAGTGAGGATGAGCAGTTCTTC. As protein: CASSPTGTSEDEQFF. Full variable domain (missing parts from reference TRBV7-2 and TRBJ2-1): GAGVSQSPSNKVTEKGKDVELRCDPISGHTALYWYRQSLGQGLEFLIYFQGNSAPDKSGLPSDRFSAERTGGSVSTLTIQRTQQEDSAVYLCASSPTGTSEDEQFFGPGTRLTVL.

The gene calls are TRBV4-1 and TRBJ2-1; D ambiguous. Germline assignment: CDR1 MGHRA and CDR2 YSYEKL. Trimming pared 3 bases from V and 0 bases from J, leaving 9 bases between. This CDR3 region has 15 residues. CDR3 DNA sequence: TGCGCCAGCAGCCATCAGGCAAGCTCCTACAATGAGCAGTTCTTC. It encodes CASSHQASSYNEQFF.

The chain has TRBV5-1 and TRBJ1-2; D not certain. The germline V gene encodes CDR1 SGHRS and CDR2 YFSETQ. The CDR3 is 14 residues long. V shed 0 bases and J shed 8 bases, with 14 bases lying between them. The CDR3 is CASSLEGSQQGYTF. The CDR3 coding sequence is TGCGCCAGCAGCTTGGAAGGGTCCCAGCAGGGCTACACCTTC. The full variable domain, rest sourced from reference TRBV5-1 and TRBJ1-2, is KAGVTQTPRYLIKTRGQQVTLSCSPISGHRSVSWYQQTPGQGLQFLFEYFSETQRNKGNFPGRFSGRQFSNSRSEMNVSTLELGDSALYLCASSLEGSQQGYTFGSGTRLTVV.

This clone was seen a few times. The chain combines TRBV2 with TRBJ1-2; no definite D call. The CDR3 length is 15 residues. The germline gives CDR1 SNHLY, CDR2 FYNNEI. V was clipped by 2 bases and J by 4 bases, with 14 bases between them. The CDR3 DNA sequence: TGTGCCAGCAGTGAATACCCCCCAGCCGTCTATGGCTACACCTTC. Its protein is CASSEYPPAVYGYTF.

The rearrangement uses TRBV2 and TRBJ2-1; 9 bases match TRBD2. The ends lost 5 bases at V and 0 bases at J; junction bases unmatched: 2. This CDR3 is 15 amino acids long. The V gene's germline CDR1 is SNHLY and CDR2 FYNNEI. The CDR3 region has the DNA TGTGCCAGCAGTCATAGCGGGAGCTCCTACAATGAGCAGTTCTTC. Encoded protein: CASSHSGSSYNEQFF.

This clone occurred a few times. The gene calls are TRBV6-1 and TRBJ2-7; possibly TRBD2 for D (5 bases). Germline CDR1 reads MNHNS; CDR2 reads SASEGT. V gave up 6 bases and J gave up 2 bases, with 17 bases separating them. The CDR3 runs 15 residues. CDR3 bases: TGTGCCAGCAGAAAGGACTGGAGCGAAACCTACGAGCAGTACTTC. Protein sequence: CASRKDWSETYEQYF.

This sequence joins TRBV6-5 and TRBJ2-7; 9 nucleotides match TRBD2. Germline CDR1 reads MNHEY; CDR2 reads SVGAGI. The CDR3 is 14 residues long. The ends lost 8 bases at V and 1 base at J; junction bases unmatched: 6. The CDR3 spells CASGNSGRSYEQYF. The CDR3, as DNA: TGTGCCAGCGGAAATAGCGGGAGATCCTACGAGCAGTACTTC.

Sample share makes this clone medium-sized (0.01 to 0.1%). The gene calls are TRBV7-8 and TRBJ1-5, with 7 nucleotides matching TRBD1. Germline CDR1 reads SGHVS; CDR2 reads FQNEAQ. With 5 bases clipped from V and 1 base from J, the junction kept 5 bases outside the gene matches. The CDR3 is 15 amino acids. The CDR3, as DNA: TGTGCCAGCAGCCAACAGGGGATGAGCAATCAGCCCCAGCATTTT. Translated, it gives CASSQQGMSNQPQHF. The complete variable domain, with remaining parts taken from reference TRBV7-8 and TRBJ1-5, reads GAGVSQSPRYKVAKRGQDVALRCDPISGHVSLFWYQQALGQGPEFLTYFQNEAQLDKSGLPSDRFFAERPEGSVSTLKIQRTQQEDSAVYLCASSQQGMSNQPQHFGDGTRLSIL.

V gene TRBV4-2 combines with J gene TRBJ2-7; D is unresolved. Trimming took off 0 bases at V and 2 bases at J, with 17 bases between the two ends. The CDR3 is 17 amino acids. Germline CDR1 is LGHNA and CDR2 is YNFKEQ. The CDR3 region is CASSQDTSETIPYEQYF. CDR3 DNA: TGTGCCAGCAGCCAAGACACTTCGGAGACGATCCCCTACGAGCAGTACTTC.

There are a few counts of this clone. The V call is TRBV19, the J call TRBJ1-4; the match to TRBD1 covers 9 bases. The CDR3 sequence is 15 residues long. CDR1 LNHDA and CDR2 SQIVND come from the germline V gene (reference sequence). V shed 2 bases, J shed 7 bases, and the junction held 5 bases outside the gene matches. CDR3 in DNA: TGTGCCAGTAGTATACTCAGGACAGGGGTTGAAAAACTGTTTTTT. Its protein product is CASSILRTGVEKLFF.

This clone is deemed medium-sized (0.01 to 0.1%). The chain links TRBV11-1 to TRBJ2-1; tentatively, D is TRBD1 (6 bases). The CDR3 length is 14 residues. In germline, CDR1 is SGHAT, CDR2 FQDESV (reference sequence). The ends were cut back, 5 bases at V and 10 bases at J, with 18 bases in the middle. CDR3 amino acids: CASSITTGYGEQFF. DNA of the CDR3: TGTGCCAGCAGCATAACAACAGGGTACGGGGAGCAGTTCTTC.

The chain is built from TRBV11-3 and TRBJ2-1; D gene ambiguous. CDR3 length: 14 residues. CDR1 is SGHNT and CDR2 is YENEEA in the germline V gene. The V and J ends lost 1 base and 0 bases respectively, with 4 bases between them. The CDR3 sequence is CASSLGSSYNEQFF. CDR3 sequence (DNA): TGTGCCAGCAGCTTAGGGAGCTCCTACAATGAGCAGTTCTTC. Full variable domain (outside the CDR3, taken from reference TRBV11-3 and TRBJ2-1): EAGVVQSPRYKIIEKKQPVAFWCNPISGHNTLYWYLQNLGQGPELLIRYENEEAVDDSQLPKDRFSAERLKGVDSTLKIQPAELGDSAVYLCASSLGSSYNEQFFGPGTRLTVL.

V and J are TRBV11-2 and TRBJ1-1, with 7 positions matching TRBD1. CDR1 SGHAT and CDR2 FQNNGV come from the germline V gene. This CDR3 comprises 13 residues. V lost 5 bases to trimming and J lost 5 bases; unmatched junction nucleotides: 5. The CDR3 nucleotides read TGTGCCAGCAGCCCCCAGGGGGAGACTGAAGCTTTCTTT. Its translation: CASSPQGETEAFF.

The chain couples TRBV27 to TRBJ2-1, with 8 bases lining up with TRBD1. V shed 4 bases and J 5 bases; nucleotides not matched to a gene: 4. Germline CDR1 reads MNHEY; CDR2 reads SMNVEV (reference sequence). This CDR3 spans 14 amino acids. The CDR3 protein is CASSSTGGNNEQFF. The CDR3 nucleotides read TGTGCCAGCAGTTCTACAGGGGGAAACAATGAGCAGTTCTTC.

The chain combines TRBV7-6 with TRBJ1-3; TRBD1 is a possible D gene (6 bases). Germline CDR1 reads SGHVS; CDR2 reads FNYEAQ. Trimming shortened V by 1 base and J by 0 bases, and 7 bases separated the two germline ends. The CDR3 is 15 residues long. CDR3 residues: CASSLGQDSGNTIYF. Written as DNA, the CDR3 is TGTGCCAGCAGCTTAGGACAGGACTCTGGAAACACCATATATTTT.

This clone has just one count. The V call is TRBV10-1, the J call TRBJ2-5; D unresolved. Between the trimmed V and J ends, which lost 3 bases and 4 bases, there was a span of 9 bases. This CDR3 comprises 13 residues. Germline lookup yields CDR1 WNHNN and CDR2 SYGVQD (reference sequence). CDR3: CASSDSRTETQYF. CDR3 in DNA: TGCGCCAGCAGTGACTCCAGGACAGAGACCCAGTACTTC.

The chain couples TRBV7-2 to TRBJ2-1, with D tentatively TRBD2 (6 bases). CDR3 size: 15 residues. Per germline, CDR1 SGHTA and CDR2 FQGNSA. The V end was cut by 3 bases, the J end by 4 bases, with 13 bases between. The CDR3 sequence: CASSFSGLLYNEQFF. DNA of the CDR3: TGTGCCAGCAGCTTCTCGGGACTCCTTTACAATGAGCAGTTCTTC.

The rearrangement uses TRBV5-1 and TRBJ2-1; 7 nucleotides align to TRBD1. The junction had 6 bases not matched to a gene; V was cut back by 4 bases and J by 2 bases. Looked up from germline, CDR1 is SGHRS and CDR2 is YFSETQ. The CDR3 spans 15 residues. The CDR3 region is CASSKGQAAYNEQFF. CDR3 nucleotide sequence: TGCGCCAGCAGCAAAGGACAGGCGGCCTACAATGAGCAGTTCTTC.

V usage is TRBV5-1 and J usage is TRBJ2-6; unclear D gene. The germline V and J ends were trimmed by 4 bases and 2 bases, with 13 bases remaining between them. The CDR3 is 16 residues long. From germline, CDR1 is SGHRS and CDR2 YFSETQ. The CDR3 protein is CASSEAVGAGANVLTF. The CDR3 DNA sequence: TGCGCCAGCAGCGAGGCCGTTGGGGCTGGGGCCAACGTCCTGACTTTC.

Concerning this clone itself: One end of the junction does not line up with germline, which may come from a read error. This rearrangement joins TRBV7-9 to TRBJ2-7, with D perhaps TRBD2 (6 bases). The CDR3 length is 14 residues. Germline V lookup: CDR1 SEHNR, CDR2 FQNEAQ (reference sequence). The CDR3 sequence is CASSLVEAGPLDAF. Here the CDR3 DNA reads TGTGCCAGCAGCTTAGTAGAAGCGGGCCCACTTGATGCTTTC. The full variable domain, its missing parts supplied by reference TRBV7-9 and TRBJ2-7, is DTGVSQNPRHKITKRGQNVTFRCDPISEHNRLYWYRQTLGQGPEFLTYFQNEAQLEKSRLLSDRFSAERPKGSFSTLEIQRTEQGDSAMYLCASSLVEAGPLDAFGPGTRLTVT.

The chain has TRBV7-2 and TRBJ2-2; D not certain. Trimming left V 3 bases short and J 5 bases short, with 10 bases between. Germline V CDR1 and CDR2: SGHTA, FQGNSA. The CDR3 is made up of 14 amino acids. The DNA for the CDR3 is TGTGCCAGCAGCTTTTCGTGGAGAACCGGGGAGCTGTTTTTT. It specifies CASSFSWRTGELFF.